What follows describes a single TCR beta chain. The target antigen is unknown. Each individual donor underwent a draw of roughly 10 milliliters of peripheral blood. This entry belongs to a study of blood T cells in healthy people across ages. Overall study results and limits: Naive and antigen-experienced cells were not separated, limiting conclusive comparison. Whereas aged donors had fewer naive CD4+ cells, long-lived donors had more of them and higher diversity.

Using a J-beta primer mix together with a sample-barcoded 5' primer, a second PCR was run for about 7 to 12 cycles. A tag from a template-switch adaptor with 12 random nucleotides marked each cDNA molecule. TCRdb independently ran MiXCR on the 5' RACE reads; one entry per CDR3 protein. The table records around 620,000 distinct CDR3 sequences, 27% of them present only once. Material: blood. This TCR came from a woman aged 65 to 85 in good health.

DNA of the CDR3: TGTGCCAGCAGCCCAAGGGACAGGGGGCACAACGAGCAGTACTTC. Its protein is CASSPRDRGHNEQYF. J is TRBJ2-7 and V is TRBV7-9; 12 bases agree with TRBD1. The germline V gene has CDR1 SEHNR and CDR2 FQNEAQ (reference sequence). V shed 5 bases, J shed 5 bases, and the junction held 7 bases outside the gene matches. The CDR3 runs 15 residues.